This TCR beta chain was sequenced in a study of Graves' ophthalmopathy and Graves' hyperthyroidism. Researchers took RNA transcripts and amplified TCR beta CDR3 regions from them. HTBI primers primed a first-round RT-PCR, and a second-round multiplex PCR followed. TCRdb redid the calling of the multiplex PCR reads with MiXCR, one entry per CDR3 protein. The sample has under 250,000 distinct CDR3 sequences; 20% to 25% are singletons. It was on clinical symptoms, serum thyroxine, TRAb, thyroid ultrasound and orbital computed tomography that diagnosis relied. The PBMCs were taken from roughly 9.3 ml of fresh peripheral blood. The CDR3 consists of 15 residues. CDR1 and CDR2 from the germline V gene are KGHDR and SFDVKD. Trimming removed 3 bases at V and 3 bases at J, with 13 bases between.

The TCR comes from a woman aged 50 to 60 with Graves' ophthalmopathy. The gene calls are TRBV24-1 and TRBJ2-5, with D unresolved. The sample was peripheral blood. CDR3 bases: TGTGCCACCAGTGATCCCATCCTGGGTGAAGAGACCCAGTACTTC. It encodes CATSDPILGEETQYF.